These T cell receptor beta chains were read from a single sample in a study of vaccination and CD4 T cells after COVID-19. These receptors' antigens are unknown. TCRdb analysed the PCR reads with MiXCR anew, one entry per CDR3 protein. The sample comprises 7,600 or so distinct CDR3 sequences, 20% to 25% of which are singletons, and around 10% rests with the top ten. The sequencing here drew on CD4+ T cells from blood, cultured in vitro, taken after SARS-CoV-2 vaccination. These receptors came from a human donor who had recovered from COVID-19. Both conserved end residues are part of each CDR3. Each record gives: clone size, J gene, D gene, V gene, CDR3 protein, CDR3 DNA. D genes are given only for firm matches. Expanded clones get a size class; other rows say once, few or many, or leave the size out.

clone size: once
J gene: TRBJ1-2
D gene: NA
V gene: TRBV2
CDR3 protein: CASSDAAGYGYTF
CDR3 DNA: TGTGCCAGCAGTGATGCCGCGGGTTATGGCTACACCTTC

clone size: NA
J gene: TRBJ1-2
D gene: NA
V gene: TRBV6-1
CDR3 protein: CASSEAGSAYGYTF
CDR3 DNA: TGTGCCAGCAGTGAAGCAGGGTCCGCCTATGGCTACACCTTC

clone size: NA
J gene: TRBJ1-1
D gene: NA
V gene: TRBV28
CDR3 protein: CASSLPLERGEAFF
CDR3 DNA: TGTGCCAGCAGTTTACCCCTCGAGCGGGGGGAAGCTTTCTTT

clone size: once
J gene: TRBJ2-7
D gene: NA
V gene: TRBV6-1
CDR3 protein: CASQRVRLRDNEQYF
CDR3 DNA: TGTGCCAGCCAAAGAGTCCGCCTCCGAGACAATGAGCAGTACTTC

clone size: NA
J gene: TRBJ2-3
D gene: TRBD2
V gene: TRBV7-3
CDR3 protein: CASSSRLAGAPDTQYF
CDR3 DNA: TGTGCCAGCAGCTCCCGACTAGCGGGGGCCCCAGATACGCAGTATTTT

clone size: NA
J gene: TRBJ2-4
D gene: TRBD2
V gene: TRBV7-9
CDR3 protein: CANSLVIAGGGIQYF
CDR3 DNA: TGTGCCAACAGCTTAGTGATAGCGGGAGGGGGAATTCAGTACTTC

clone size: NA
J gene: TRBJ2-7
D gene: NA
V gene: TRBV11-3
CDR3 protein: CASTRGEENYEQYF
CDR3 DNA: TGTGCCAGCACCCGGGGAGAAGAAAACTACGAGCAGTACTTC

clone size: NA
J gene: TRBJ1-1
D gene: TRBD1
V gene: TRBV7-3
CDR3 protein: CASSPGQGAEAFF
CDR3 DNA: TGTGCCAGCAGCCCTGGACAGGGGGCTGAAGCTTTCTTT

clone size: NA
J gene: TRBJ2-1
D gene: NA
V gene: TRBV6-1
CDR3 protein: CASRRTAPYSYNEQFF
CDR3 DNA: TGTGCCAGCCGACGGACAGCGCCCTACTCCTACAATGAGCAGTTCTTC

clone size: few
J gene: TRBJ2-2
D gene: TRBD2
V gene: TRBV20-1
CDR3 protein: CSARREYVGELFF
CDR3 DNA: TGCAGTGCTAGGCGGGAGTACGTCGGGGAGCTGTTTTTT

clone size: few
J gene: TRBJ2-1
D gene: NA
V gene: TRBV6-5
CDR3 protein: CASSSSNDEQFF
CDR3 DNA: TGTGCCAGCAGTTCTTCAAACGATGAGCAGTTCTTC

clone size: NA
J gene: TRBJ2-1
D gene: TRBD2
V gene: TRBV20-1
CDR3 protein: CSAPNRLAGLYNEQFF
CDR3 DNA: TGCAGTGCTCCCAATAGACTAGCGGGACTTTACAATGAGCAGTTCTTC

clone size: many
J gene: TRBJ2-3
D gene: NA
V gene: TRBV7-9
CDR3 protein: CASSLGTVNTDTQYF
CDR3 DNA: TGTGCCAGCAGCCTCGGGACGGTTAACACAGATACGCAGTATTTT

clone size: NA
J gene: TRBJ1-5
D gene: NA
V gene: TRBV6-5
CDR3 protein: CASSYSTPVRRPQHF
CDR3 DNA: TGTGCCAGCAGTTACTCCACCCCCGTCCGCCGGCCCCAGCATTTT

clone size: few
J gene: TRBJ1-5
D gene: TRBD1
V gene: TRBV6-1
CDR3 protein: CATRTPGQGNQPQHF
CDR3 DNA: TGTGCCACCCGGACTCCGGGACAGGGCAATCAGCCCCAGCATTTT

clone size: large
J gene: TRBJ1-6
D gene: NA
V gene: TRBV20-1
CDR3 protein: CSARDNLSLGGPLHF
CDR3 DNA: TGCAGTGCTAGAGATAATCTGAGCCTGGGGGGTCCCCTCCACTTT

clone size: few
J gene: TRBJ1-2
D gene: NA
V gene: TRBV10-2
CDR3 protein: CASSESSQTYGYTF
CDR3 DNA: TGCGCCAGCAGTGAGTCGAGTCAGACCTATGGCTACACCTTC

clone size: NA
J gene: TRBJ2-3
D gene: NA
V gene: TRBV6-5
CDR3 protein: CASSYGGETNTQYF
CDR3 DNA: TGTGCCAGCAGTTACGGTGGAGAGACAAACACGCAGTATTTT

clone size: NA
J gene: TRBJ1-2
D gene: NA
V gene: TRBV19
CDR3 protein: CASSIDPGRAYGYTF
CDR3 DNA: TGTGCCAGTAGTATAGACCCAGGGAGGGCCTATGGCTACACCTTC

clone size: NA
J gene: TRBJ2-7
D gene: TRBD1
V gene: TRBV28
CDR3 protein: CASSSPGQPYEQCF
CDR3 DNA: TGTGCCAGCAGTTCCCCGGGACAGCCCTACGAGCAGTGCTTC

clone size: medium-sized
J gene: TRBJ2-7
D gene: NA
V gene: TRBV7-6
CDR3 protein: CASSQRYRARGDEQYF
CDR3 DNA: TGTGCCAGCAGCCAGCGCTACAGGGCGAGAGGAGACGAGCAGTACTTC

clone size: NA
J gene: TRBJ1-6
D gene: NA
V gene: TRBV12-3/TRBV12-4
CDR3 protein: CASSGSGALSPLHF
CDR3 DNA: TGTGCCAGCAGTGGGAGCGGAGCACTCTCACCCCTCCACTTT

clone size: NA
J gene: TRBJ2-1
D gene: TRBD2
V gene: TRBV6-1
CDR3 protein: CATGLASYNEQFF
CDR3 DNA: TGTGCCACCGGACTAGCATCCTACAATGAGCAGTTCTTC

clone size: few
J gene: TRBJ2-7
D gene: TRBD2
V gene: TRBV11-3
CDR3 protein: CASSESGGPSYEQYF
CDR3 DNA: TGTGCCAGCAGCGAAAGCGGGGGGCCCTCCTACGAGCAGTACTTC

clone size: large
J gene: TRBJ1-5
D gene: NA
V gene: TRBV7-2
CDR3 protein: CASSARGGSYQPQHF
CDR3 DNA: TGTGCCAGCAGCGCTAGGGGGGGCAGCTATCAGCCCCAGCATTTT

clone size: many
J gene: TRBJ2-7
D gene: NA
V gene: TRBV6-1
CDR3 protein: CASSPPPGRPSYEQYF
CDR3 DNA: TGTGCCAGCAGCCCACCCCCCGGCAGGCCTTCCTACGAGCAGTACTTC

clone size: NA
J gene: TRBJ2-5
D gene: NA
V gene: TRBV2
CDR3 protein: CASRAHIGVETQYF
CDR3 DNA: TGTGCCAGCAGGGCCCATATAGGGGTAGAGACCCAGTACTTC

clone size: NA
J gene: TRBJ2-5
D gene: NA
V gene: TRBV5-1
CDR3 protein: CASSSSIGGQETQYF
CDR3 DNA: TGCGCCAGCAGCTCGAGCATAGGGGGTCAAGAGACCCAGTACTTC